This is a list of T cell receptor beta chains from one sample in a study of blood T cell repertoires in COVID-19. Here immunoSEQ multiplex PCR was the method, and the copy in TCRdb shows in-frame clones only, minus some. The table includes about 94,000 clones, about 80% detected once. The sequencing input was peripheral blood. The receptor source for this set is a man aged 55 to 69 with acute or convalescent COVID-19. CDR3s include the opening cysteine and the closing phenylalanine or tryptophan. The order of the fields is clone size, D gene, J gene, V gene, CDR3 DNA, CDR3 protein. The D gene is left open where the match is weak. The size field is filled for only some rows; it gives once, few, many or a size class.

-	TRBD1	TRBJ2-1	TRBV9	TGTGCCAGCAGCGTAACAGGGGGCAGCTACAATGAGCAGTTCTTC	CASSVTGGSYNEQFF
-	-	TRBJ2-2	TRBV6-1	TGTGCCAGCAGTGAGAACAGGATCACCGGGGAGCTGTTTTTT	CASSENRITGELFF
-	-	TRBJ2-7	TRBV10-2	TGCGCCAGCAGTGAAGGCGGGTACGAGCAGTACTTC	CASSEGGYEQYF
-	TRBD1	TRBJ1-6	TRBV4-1	TGCGCCAGCAGCCAGGACAGGGGGTCCCTTAGGTCACCCCTCCACTTT	CASSQDRGSLRSPLHF
-	-	TRBJ1-2	TRBV30	TGTGCCTGGAGTAAGGGAGGCTATGGCTACACCTTC	CAWSKGGYGYTF
-	-	TRBJ2-5	TRBV18	TGTGCCAGCTCAGCAAAGGGGTCGGAGACCCAGTACTTC	CASSAKGSETQYF
once	-	TRBJ1-4	TRBV25-1	TGTGCCAGCAGTGAATTTAGACAGTCTAATGAAAAACTGTTTTTT	CASSEFRQSNEKLFF
-	-	TRBJ1-4	TRBV4-1	TGCGCCAGCAGCCAAGAGGTTACACCCCAAGAAAAACTGTTTTTT	CASSQEVTPQEKLFF
-	TRBD1	TRBJ1-1	TRBV11-3	TGTGCCAGCAGCTCCCGTGGGACAGATGAAGCTTTCTTT	CASSSRGTDEAFF
-	TRBD1	TRBJ2-1	TRBV12-3/TRBV12-4	TGTGCCAGCAGTACGACAGGGAATGAGCAGTTCTTC	CASSTTGNEQFF
-	-	TRBJ2-1	TRBV9	TGTGCCACCGCCCCAGGGGACGCCAGAACCTACAATGAGCAGTTCTTC	CATAPGDARTYNEQFF
-	-	TRBJ1-3	TRBV4-2	TGTGCCAGCAGCCAAGATAGTCAGGTTGCAGGGGCCTCTGGAAACACCATATATTTT	CASSQDSQVAGASGNTIYF
-	TRBD1	TRBJ1-4	TRBV2	TGTGCCAGCAGTGAAGACAGGGGGCGTGAAAAACTGTTTTTT	CASSEDRGREKLFF
once	-	TRBJ1-1	TRBV5-4	TGTGCCAGCAGCCAGGGACGGGGAGCGGGTGAAGCTTTCTTT	CASSQGRGAGEAFF